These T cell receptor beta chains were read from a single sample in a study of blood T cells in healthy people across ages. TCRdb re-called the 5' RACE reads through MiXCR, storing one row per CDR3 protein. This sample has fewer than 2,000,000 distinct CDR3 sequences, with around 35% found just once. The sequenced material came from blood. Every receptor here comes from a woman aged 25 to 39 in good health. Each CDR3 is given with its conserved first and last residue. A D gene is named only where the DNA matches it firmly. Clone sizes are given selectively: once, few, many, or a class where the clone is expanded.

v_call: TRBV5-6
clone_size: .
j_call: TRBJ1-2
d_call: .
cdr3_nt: TGTGCCAGCAGCTTGGTCTTGCGTAATGGCTACACCTTC
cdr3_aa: CASSLVLRNGYTF

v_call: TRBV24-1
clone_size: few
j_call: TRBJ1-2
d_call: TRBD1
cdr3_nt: TGTGCCACCAGTGACTCGGGACAGATCTATGGCTACACCTTC
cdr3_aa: CATSDSGQIYGYTF

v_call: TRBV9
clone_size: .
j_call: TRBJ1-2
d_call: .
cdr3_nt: TGTGCCAGCAGCGGACAGACCGCCCTTCCTTATGGCTACACCTTC
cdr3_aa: CASSGQTALPYGYTF

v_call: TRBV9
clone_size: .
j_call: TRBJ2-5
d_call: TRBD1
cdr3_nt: TGTGCCAGCGGCCCCCGGGACAGGGTTCAAGAGACCCAGTACTTC
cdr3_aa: CASGPRDRVQETQYF

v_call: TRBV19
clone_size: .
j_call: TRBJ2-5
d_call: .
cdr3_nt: TGTGCCAGTAGTTTGGGACTTTCGGGGGAGCAGTACTTC
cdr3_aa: CASSLGLSGEQYF

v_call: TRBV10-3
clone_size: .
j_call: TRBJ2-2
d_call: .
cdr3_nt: TGTGCCATCAGTGAGGCCAGGGCTGGTACCGGGGAGCTGTTTTTT
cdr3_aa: CAISEARAGTGELFF

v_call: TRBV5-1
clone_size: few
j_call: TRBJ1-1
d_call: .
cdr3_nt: TGCGCCAGCAGCCCGGACAACCTGAACACTGAAGCTTTCTTT
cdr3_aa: CASSPDNLNTEAFF

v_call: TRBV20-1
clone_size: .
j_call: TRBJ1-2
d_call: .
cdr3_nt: TGCAGTGCTAGAGATCTACGACGGCCTAACTATGGCTACACCTTC
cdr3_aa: CSARDLRRPNYGYTF

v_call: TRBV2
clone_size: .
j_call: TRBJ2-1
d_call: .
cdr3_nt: TGTGCCAGCAGCTTCCCCCGGACGAGGGGACTTGGCAATGAGCAGTTCTTC
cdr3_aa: CASSFPRTRGLGNEQFF

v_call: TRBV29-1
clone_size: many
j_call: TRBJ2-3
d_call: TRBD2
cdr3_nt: TGCAGCGTGGCGGGACTAGCGGTCACAGATACGCAGTATTTT
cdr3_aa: CSVAGLAVTDTQYF

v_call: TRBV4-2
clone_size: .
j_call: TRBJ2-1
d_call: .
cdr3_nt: TGTGCCGGCAGCCCCCGCCCCGCGCACCAGGTTCGGTTCTTC
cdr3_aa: CAGSPRPAHQVRFF

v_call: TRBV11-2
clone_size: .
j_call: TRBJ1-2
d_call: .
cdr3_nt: TGTGCCAGCAGCCCTCTCTGGCAGCGGGACCGGGGCTACACCTTC
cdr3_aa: CASSPLWQRDRGYTF

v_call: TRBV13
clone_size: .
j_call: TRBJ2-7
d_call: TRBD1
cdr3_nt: TGTGCCAGCAGCCAGGAACAGGGGGTGAACGAGCAGTACTTC
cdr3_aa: CASSQEQGVNEQYF

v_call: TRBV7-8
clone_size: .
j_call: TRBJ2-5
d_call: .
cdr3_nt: TGTGCCAGCAGGGGCCGGACACAAACTATAGAGACCCAGTACTTC
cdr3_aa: CASRGRTQTIETQYF

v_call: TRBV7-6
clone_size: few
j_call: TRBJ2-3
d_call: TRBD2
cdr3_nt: TGTGCCAGCAGCCTCGGTTGGGGGTCTAGCGGGAGGGCCGTCACAGATACGCAGTATTTT
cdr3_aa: CASSLGWGSSGRAVTDTQYF

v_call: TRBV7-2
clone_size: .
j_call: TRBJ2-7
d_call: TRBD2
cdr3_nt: TGTGCCAGCAGCTTACCGACTAGCGCGTACTCCGAGCAGTACTTC
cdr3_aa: CASSLPTSAYSEQYF

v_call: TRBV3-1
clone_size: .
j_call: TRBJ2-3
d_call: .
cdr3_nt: TGTGCCAGCAGCACTCGGGGCCCAGGGGGGACAGATACGCAGTATTTT
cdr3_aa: CASSTRGPGGTDTQYF

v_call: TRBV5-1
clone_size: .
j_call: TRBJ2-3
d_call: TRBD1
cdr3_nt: TGCACCAGCAGCCCGGACAGGGGAACAGATACGCAGTATTTT
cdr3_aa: CTSSPDRGTDTQYF

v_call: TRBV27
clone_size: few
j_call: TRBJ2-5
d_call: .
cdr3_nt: TGTGCCAGCAGTTCCGGGCTCAGCAGGGCGTCCCAGTACTTC
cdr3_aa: CASSSGLSRASQYF

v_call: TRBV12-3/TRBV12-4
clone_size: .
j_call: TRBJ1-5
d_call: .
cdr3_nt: TGTGCCAGCATTAGCCAGGGTAATCAGCCCCAGCATTTT
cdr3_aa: CASISQGNQPQHF

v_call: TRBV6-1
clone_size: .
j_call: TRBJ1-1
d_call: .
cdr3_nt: TGTGCCAGCAGCCCGAGCCCTTTCGCTGAAGCTTTCTTT
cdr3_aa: CASSPSPFAEAFF

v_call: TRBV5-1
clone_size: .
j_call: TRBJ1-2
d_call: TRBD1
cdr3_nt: TGCGCCAGCAGCTTGGCCTCGGGACAGGGGGGCGGCTACACCTTC
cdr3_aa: CASSLASGQGGGYTF

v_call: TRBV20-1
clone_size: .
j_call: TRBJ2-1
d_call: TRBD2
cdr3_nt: TGCAGTGCCCAAGGGACTAGCGGGGGAATCTACAATGAGCAGTTCTTC
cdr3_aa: CSAQGTSGGIYNEQFF

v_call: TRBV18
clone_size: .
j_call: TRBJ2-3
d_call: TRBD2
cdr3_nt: TGTGCCAGCTCACCCTTCAGTAGCGGGGGGGCCCAGGATACGCAGTATTTT
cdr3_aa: CASSPFSSGGAQDTQYF

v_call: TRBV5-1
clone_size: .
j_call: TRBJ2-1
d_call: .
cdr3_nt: TGCGCCAGCAGCGATCTCCGGGCCGGGTACAATGAGCAGTTCTTC
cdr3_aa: CASSDLRAGYNEQFF

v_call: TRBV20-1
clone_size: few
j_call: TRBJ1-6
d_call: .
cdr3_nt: TGCAGTGCTAGAGATGGCCCCCCAGGGGATTCACCCCTCCACTTT
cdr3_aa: CSARDGPPGDSPLHF

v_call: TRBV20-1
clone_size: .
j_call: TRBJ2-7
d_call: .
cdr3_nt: TGCAGTGCTAGGTTCTCAGTCCCCTCCGAGCAGTACTTC
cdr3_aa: CSARFSVPSEQYF

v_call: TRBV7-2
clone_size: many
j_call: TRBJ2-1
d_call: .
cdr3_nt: TGTGCCAGCAGCTTAGGGTCCCAAGCCTTCTCCTACAATGAGCAGTTCTTC
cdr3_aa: CASSLGSQAFSYNEQFF

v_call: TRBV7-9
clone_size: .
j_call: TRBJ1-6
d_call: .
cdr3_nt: TGTGCCAGCAGCTGGGAGAACAGTAATTCACCCCTCCACTTT
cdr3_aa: CASSWENSNSPLHF

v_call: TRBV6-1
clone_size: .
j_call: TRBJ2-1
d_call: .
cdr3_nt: TGTGCCAGCAGAGCTTGGACAGCCCCAATGAATGAGCAGTTCTTC
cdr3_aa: CASRAWTAPMNEQFF

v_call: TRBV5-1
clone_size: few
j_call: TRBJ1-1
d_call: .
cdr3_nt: TGCGCCAGCAGCTTGGCCATGACGTTGAACACTGAAGCTTTCTTT
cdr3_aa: CASSLAMTLNTEAFF

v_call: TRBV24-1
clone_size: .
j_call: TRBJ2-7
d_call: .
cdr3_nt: TGTGCCACCAGTGATTCACAGGGAAAGCAGTACTTC
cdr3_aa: CATSDSQGKQYF

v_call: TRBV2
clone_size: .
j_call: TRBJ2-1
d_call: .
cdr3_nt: TGTGCCAGCAGAGGGGACAAAAACAATGAGCAGTTCTTC
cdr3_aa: CASRGDKNNEQFF

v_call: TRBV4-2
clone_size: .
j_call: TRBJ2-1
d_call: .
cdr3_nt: TGTGCCAGCAGCCAGTGGCGGGGAAGCTCCTACAGTGAGCAGTTCTTC
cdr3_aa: CASSQWRGSSYSEQFF